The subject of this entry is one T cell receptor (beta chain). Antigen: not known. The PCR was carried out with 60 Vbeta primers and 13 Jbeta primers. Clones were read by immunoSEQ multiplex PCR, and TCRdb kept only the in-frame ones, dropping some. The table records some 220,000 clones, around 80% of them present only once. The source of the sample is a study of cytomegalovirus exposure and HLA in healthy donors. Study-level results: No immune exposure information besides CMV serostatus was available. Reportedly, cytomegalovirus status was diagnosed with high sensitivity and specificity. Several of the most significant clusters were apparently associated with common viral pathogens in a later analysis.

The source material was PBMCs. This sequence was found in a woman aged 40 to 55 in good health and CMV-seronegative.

The CDR3 region is CASSMSGTGPYGYTF. The CDR3 DNA follows: TGTGCCAGTAGTATGTCCGGGACAGGGCCGTATGGCTACACCTTC. The gene calls are TRBV19 and TRBJ1-2; 9 bases agree with TRBD1. This CDR3 has 15 amino acids. V shed 3 bases, J shed 5 bases, and the junction held 7 bases outside the gene matches. Germline-derived CDR1 and CDR2 are LNHDA and SQIVND (reference sequence).